This T cell receptor (beta chain) is from a study of blood T cell repertoires in COVID-19. Only in-frame clones appear in the TCRdb table, and some are missing; sequencing was by immunoSEQ multiplex PCR. Altogether about 480,000 clones are present, around 87% being singletons, with the ten largest covering over 1.5%. Germline CDR1 SGHDN, CDR2 FVKESK. Trimming removed 1 base from V and 7 bases from J, with 13 bases in between. The CDR3 has 14 amino acids. Sequencing used PBMCs or T cells enriched from blood (not recorded which). The receptor was derived from a woman in her thirties or forties who had recovered from COVID-19. The V call is TRBV14, the J call TRBJ1-1; D unresolved. The CDR3, as DNA: TGTGCCAGCAGCCAAGTTCGAGCCGGCGGTGAAGCTTTCTTT. Encoded protein: CASSQVRAGGEAFF.